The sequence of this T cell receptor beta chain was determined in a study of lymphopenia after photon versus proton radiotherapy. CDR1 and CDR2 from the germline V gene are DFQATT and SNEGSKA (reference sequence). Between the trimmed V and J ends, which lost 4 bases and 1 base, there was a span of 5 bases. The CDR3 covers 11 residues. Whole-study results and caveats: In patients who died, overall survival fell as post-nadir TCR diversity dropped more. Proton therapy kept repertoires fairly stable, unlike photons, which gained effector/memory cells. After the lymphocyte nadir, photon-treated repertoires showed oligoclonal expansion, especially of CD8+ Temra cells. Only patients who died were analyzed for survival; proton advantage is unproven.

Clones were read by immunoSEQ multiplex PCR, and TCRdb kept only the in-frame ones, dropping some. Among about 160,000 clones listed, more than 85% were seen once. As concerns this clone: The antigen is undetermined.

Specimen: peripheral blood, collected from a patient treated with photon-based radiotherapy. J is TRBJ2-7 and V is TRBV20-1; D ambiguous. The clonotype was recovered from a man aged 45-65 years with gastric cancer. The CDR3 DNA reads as TGCAGTGCTACAGGTTCCTACGAGCAGTACTTC. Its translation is CSATGSYEQYF.